This is a list of T cell receptor beta chains from one sample in a study of T cells after yellow fever vaccination. MiXCR was run by TCRdb on the 5' RACE reads, yielding one entry per CDR3 protein. The table lists some 150,000 distinct CDR3 sequences, roughly 9% of them singletons, with 35% to 40% in the top ten. Specimen: CD8+ T cells sorted from PBMCs, collected 45 days after the yellow fever booster vaccination. The receptor set was obtained from a man between 18 and 35 years old who received the YFV17D yellow fever vaccine. CDR3s include the opening cysteine and the closing phenylalanine or tryptophan. A D gene is named only where the DNA matches it firmly. Clone size, where shown, is once, few, many, or a class for clones that have expanded.

abundance	v_gene	d_gene	j_gene	CDR3aa	CDR3nt
few	TRBV2	NA	TRBJ2-1	CASRFGGRNNEQFF	TGTGCCAGCAGATTCGGGGGGCGAAACAATGAGCAGTTCTTC
NA	TRBV11-2	TRBD1	TRBJ1-2	CASSSWDTGGLSDGYTF	TGTGCCAGCAGCTCATGGGACACAGGGGGCCTTTCAGATGGCTACACCTTC
NA	TRBV12-3/TRBV12-4	TRBD1	TRBJ1-1	CASSPSRGPTEAFF	TGTGCCAGCAGTCCCAGCAGGGGGCCCACTGAAGCTTTCTTT
NA	TRBV7-3	NA	TRBJ2-2	CASSPPASANTGELFF	TGTGCCAGCAGCCCACCAGCTAGCGCGAACACCGGGGAGCTGTTTTTT
NA	TRBV4-3	NA	TRBJ2-3	CASSRGSSDTQYF	TGCGCCAGCAGCCGGGGGAGCTCAGATACGCAGTATTTT
few	TRBV28	NA	TRBJ2-2	CASSFRQFTGELFF	TGTGCCAGCAGTTTCCGACAGTTCACCGGGGAGCTGTTTTTT
few	TRBV11-2	TRBD1	TRBJ2-3	CASSSSGGVGRSTDTQYF	TGTGCCAGCAGCTCTTCAGGGGGCGTTGGGCGTTCCACAGATACGCAGTATTTT
few	TRBV4-3	NA	TRBJ1-1	CASSQSGLGDTEAFF	TGCGCCAGCAGCCAAAGCGGTCTAGGCGACACTGAAGCTTTCTTT
few	TRBV12-3/TRBV12-4	NA	TRBJ1-3	CASISTTSGNTIYF	TGTGCCAGCATTTCCACAACCTCTGGAAACACCATATATTTT
few	TRBV12-3/TRBV12-4	NA	TRBJ2-5	CASSLGGLTETQYF	TGTGCCAGCAGCCTAGGGGGGCTTACAGAGACCCAGTACTTC
few	TRBV6-5	NA	TRBJ2-1	CASSYTGVSNEQFF	TGTGCCAGCAGTTACACCGGGGTATCAAATGAGCAGTTCTTC
few	TRBV6-2/TRBV6-3	NA	TRBJ2-3	CASSYVDSWFTDTQYF	TGTGCCAGCAGTTACGTTGACAGTTGGTTCACAGATACGCAGTATTTT
many	TRBV12-3/TRBV12-4	NA	TRBJ1-3	CASSLGGEVGNTIYF	TGTGCCAGCAGTTTAGGCGGGGAAGTTGGAAACACCATATATTTT
few	TRBV20-1	TRBD2	TRBJ2-3	CSADDRTSGARREQYF	TGCAGTGCCGATGACAGGACTAGCGGGGCGAGAAGAGAGCAGTATTTT
NA	TRBV29-1	TRBD1	TRBJ2-6	CSVEQGVGANVLTF	TGCAGCGTCGAACAGGGGGTAGGGGCCAACGTCCTGACTTTC
NA	TRBV5-6	NA	TRBJ2-7	CASSLGQGAEQYF	TGTGCCAGCAGCTTGGGGCAGGGCGCCGAGCAGTACTTC
few	TRBV27	TRBD1	TRBJ1-5	CASSLGTGRYQPQHF	TGTGCCAGCAGTCTAGGGACAGGGAGGTATCAGCCCCAGCATTTT
few	TRBV5-5	NA	TRBJ1-1	CASSLWGANTEAFF	TGTGCCAGCAGCTTGTGGGGGGCGAACACTGAAGCTTTCTTT
few	TRBV6-1	TRBD1	TRBJ1-2	CASSGQGRFYGYTF	TGTGCCAGCAGTGGACAGGGGAGATTCTATGGCTACACCTTC
many	TRBV7-3	NA	TRBJ2-1	CASSLSDYNEQFF	TGTGCCAGCAGCTTAAGTGACTACAATGAGCAGTTCTTC
few	TRBV7-2	TRBD2	TRBJ2-3	CASSLVAGGPDTQYF	TGTGCCAGCAGCTTAGTAGCGGGGGGGCCAGATACGCAGTATTTT
NA	TRBV10-3	NA	TRBJ2-5	CAIRTDGTQETQYF	TGTGCCATCAGGACGGACGGGACCCAAGAGACCCAGTACTTC
NA	TRBV4-2	NA	TRBJ2-3	CASSHGAASTDTQYF	TGTGCCAGCAGCCACGGGGCCGCGAGCACAGATACGCAGTATTTT
NA	TRBV12-3/TRBV12-4	TRBD1	TRBJ1-2	CASTKQGTNGYTF	TGTGCCAGCACCAAACAGGGGACCAATGGCTACACCTTC
many	TRBV27	NA	TRBJ1-1	CASRTTGGNTEAFF	TGTGCCAGCAGGACTACAGGAGGGAACACTGAAGCTTTCTTT
many	TRBV4-3	TRBD1	TRBJ2-1	CASSPYRGLEDEQFF	TGCGCCAGCAGCCCGTACAGGGGGTTAGAGGATGAGCAGTTCTTC
few	TRBV19	TRBD1	TRBJ1-1	CASSSGGSLLGEAFF	TGTGCCAGTAGTTCAGGGGGCTCCCTACTAGGTGAAGCTTTCTTT